These 19 T cell receptor beta chains came from one sample sequenced in a study of T-cell reconstitution after alpha-beta-depleted transplantation in children. Researchers prepared the TCRbeta library using unique molecular identifiers, the study reports. TCRdb re-derived calls from the PCR reads in MiXCR, one entry per CDR3 protein. Counted here are 480,000 or so distinct CDR3 sequences, roughly 10% occurring once; the ten biggest clones make up about 2.1%. Here the sequenced sample was PBMCs, taken before TCRalphabeta/CD19-depleted stem cell transplant. The receptors here all came from a child under 10 years old with inherited bone marrow failure, due to receive a stem cell transplant.

At least ten counts were recorded for this clonotype. The chain recombines TRBV6-2 or TRBV6-3 with TRBJ2-7; 7 bases align to TRBD1. This CDR3 is 14 amino acids long. Germline V CDR1 and CDR2: MNHEY, SVGEGT. J was trimmed by 7 bases and V by 6 bases; bases with no gene match: 12. The CDR3 protein is CASSQGQDLKEQYF. DNA of the CDR3: TGTGCCAGCAGCCAAGGACAGGATCTGAAGGAGCAGTACTTC.

This clonotype was seen many times. The J gene is TRBJ1-2, the V gene TRBV20-1; TRBD1 might be the D (5 bases). In germline, CDR1 is DFQATT, CDR2 SNEGSKA (reference sequence). Trimming took 3 bases from V and 2 from J, leaving 22 bases between them. This CDR3 has 17 residues. The CDR3 loop reads CSARGGFLALINYGYTF. Written as DNA, the CDR3 is TGCAGTGCTAGGGGGGGGTTCTTGGCTCTGATCAACTATGGCTACACCTTC.

Many counts were recorded for this clonotype. The chain couples TRBV19 to TRBJ2-2; D may be TRBD1 (5 bases). Germline loops: CDR1 LNHDA, CDR2 SQIVND (reference sequence). With 3 bases removed from V and 2 bases from J, the gap between germline ends came to 13 bases. The CDR3 is made up of 16 amino acids. CDR3 DNA sequence: TGTGCCAGTAGTATCTTAGGCCAGGGAAACACCGGGGAGCTGTTTTTT. Protein product: CASSILGQGNTGELFF. The whole variable domain, remainder taken from reference TRBV19 and TRBJ2-2, is DGGITQSPKYLFRKEGQNVTLSCEQNLNHDAMYWYRQDPGQGLRLIYYSQIVNDFQKGDIAEGYSVSREKKESFPLTVTSAQKNPTAFYLCASSILGQGNTGELFFGEGSRLTVL.

Notes on this clonotype: A much larger clone differs by one base, so this may be a read error. The final CDR3 position lacks the conserved phenylalanine or tryptophan, pointing to a likely read error. The genes are TRBV5-1 and TRBJ2-5; D gene unclear. Trimming left V 0 bases short and J 5 bases short, with 11 bases between. CDR3 size: 14 residues. The germline gives CDR1 SGHRS, CDR2 YFSETQ. CDR3 bases: TGCGCCAGCAGCTTGGAGGCCAACCGGGAGACCCAGTACGTC. Translated: CASSLEANRETQYV.

Turning to this clonotype: This sequence may be a read error, since a much larger clone differs from it by one base. This chain uses TRBV11-2 with TRBJ1-2; no clear D. Germline-derived CDR1 and CDR2 are SGHAT and FQNNGV. The CDR3 spans 13 residues. V lost 5 bases to trimming and J lost 6 bases, with 13 bases between them. As DNA, the CDR3 is TGTGCCAGCAGCCCCGGGCCAGCGGATGGCTACACCTTC. Its translation: CASSPGPADGYTF. Based on the CDR3 plus reference TRBV11-2 and TRBJ1-2, the full variable domain is EAGVAQSPRYKIIEKRQSVAFWCNPISGHATLYWYQQILGQGPKLLIQFQNNGVVDDSQLPKDRFSAERLKGVDSTLKIQPAKLEDSAVYLCASSPGPADGYTFGSGTRLTVV.

In its sample, this clonotype was seen many times. The rearrangement links TRBV29-1 to TRBJ2-3, with 9 bases lining up with TRBD1. Trimming at V came to 2 bases and at J to 6 bases, leaving 6 bases not matched to a gene. Germline lookup yields CDR1 SQVTM and CDR2 ANQGSEA. The CDR3 loop spans 14 amino acids. CDR3 residues: CSVERTGEWDTQYF. The CDR3 coding sequence is TGCAGCGTTGAAAGGACAGGGGAGTGGGATACGCAGTATTTT.

The J gene is TRBJ2-1, the V gene TRBV5-1; a weak D match, TRBD1 (7 bases). Germline values: CDR1 SGHRS, CDR2 YFSETQ. The CDR3 contains 16 residues. The V and J ends lost 0 bases and 3 bases respectively, with 13 bases between them. CDR3: CASSLAGGAGYNEQFF. CDR3 DNA sequence: TGCGCCAGCAGCTTGGCAGGGGGAGCGGGCTACAATGAGCAGTTCTTC.

This clonotype has at least ten counts. CDR3 amino acids: CASTYRGGQPQHF. The CDR3 region has the DNA TGTGCCAGCACCTACAGGGGAGGTCAGCCCCAGCATTTT. The chain recombines TRBV6-2 or TRBV6-3 with TRBJ1-5, with 7 bases aligning to TRBD1. Germline CDR1 is MNHEY and CDR2 is SVGEGT. V was pared by 7 bases and J by 6 bases, with 6 bases of the junction left unmatched. The CDR3 is 13 residues long.

The table lists this clonotype with many counts. The V gene is TRBV7-2, the J gene TRBJ1-5, with D possibly being TRBD1 (6 bases). V gave up 2 bases and J gave up 3 bases, with 14 bases separating them. The germline V gene has CDR1 SGHTA and CDR2 FQGNSA. The CDR3 is made up of 16 amino acids. The CDR3 DNA follows: TGTGCCAGCAGCTTACAGGGGCAGGGAGCCAATCAGCCCCAGCATTTT. The encoded protein is CASSLQGQGANQPQHF.

The rearrangement joins TRBV12-3 or TRBV12-4 to TRBJ1-1; D is undetermined. The V end lost 7 bases, the J end lost 0 bases, and 15 bases lay between the germline ends. The CDR3 runs 15 residues. The CDR3, as DNA: TGTGCCAGCACCCCGGGTCGGCGGATGAACACTGAAGCTTTCTTT. Protein: CASTPGRRMNTEAFF.

CDR3 loop: CSASYLAGGPVGIYEQYF. Here the CDR3 DNA reads TGCAGTGCGAGTTACCTAGCGGGAGGGCCGGTTGGCATTTACGAGCAGTACTTC. The chain is built from TRBV20-1 and TRBJ2-7; 12 bases are a match to TRBD2. The V gene end was trimmed by 6 bases and the J gene end by 4 bases; junction bases not matched to a gene: 19. The germline gives CDR1 DFQATT, CDR2 SNEGSKA (reference sequence). This CDR3 spans 18 amino acids.

This clonotype was found a few times. The chain is built from TRBV5-1 and TRBJ2-1; 11 bases match TRBD2. CDR1 and CDR2 (germline): SGHRS, YFSETQ. The CDR3 contains 16 residues. V lost 3 bases to trimming and J lost 2 bases; unmatched junction nucleotides: 4. The CDR3 reads CASSSRLAGTYNEQFF. The CDR3 DNA is TGCGCCAGCAGCTCCCGACTAGCGGGAACCTACAATGAGCAGTTCTTC.

This clonotype was seen only a few times. The chain links TRBV5-1 to TRBJ2-7; tentatively, D is TRBD1 (6 bases). Per the germline V gene, CDR1 is SGHRS and CDR2 is YFSETQ. Trimming removed 6 bases at V and 7 bases at J, with 14 bases between. This CDR3 has 12 residues. Here the CDR3 reads CASTEQGQEQYF. The DNA of the CDR3 is TGCGCCAGCACGGAACAGGGACAAGAGCAGTACTTC.

This clonotype was found many times. The chain links TRBV12-3 or TRBV12-4 to TRBJ2-3, with 10 bases fitting TRBD1. The junction had 7 bases not matched to a gene; V was cut back by 5 bases and J by 5 bases. CDR3 length: 15 amino acids. CDR3 sequence reads: CASSPTGGWGDTQYF. The CDR3 DNA follows: TGTGCCAGCAGTCCGACAGGGGGCTGGGGAGATACGCAGTATTTT.

This clonotype has a count of ten or more. CDR3 loop: CASSLSPDYNEQFF. The CDR3 region has the DNA TGTGCCAGCAGTTTATCCCCCGACTACAATGAGCAGTTCTTC. The rearrangement links TRBV28 to TRBJ2-1, with D unclear. Germline assignment: CDR1 MDHEN and CDR2 SYDVKM. Trimming removed 1 base from V and 3 bases from J, with 7 bases in between. The CDR3 contains 14 residues.

This clonotype was counted at least ten times. The chain uses TRBV28 and TRBJ2-7, with D possibly TRBD1 on 5 matching bases. Germline values: CDR1 MDHEN, CDR2 SYDVKM. V lost 6 bases, J lost 3 bases, and 15 bases lay in between. This CDR3 is 14 amino acids long. CDR3 amino acids: CASRQAGWVYEQYF. Here the CDR3 DNA reads TGTGCCAGCAGACAGGCCGGGTGGGTCTACGAGCAGTACTTC.

The table lists this clonotype with many counts. The rearrangement links TRBV20-1 to TRBJ2-2, with 9 bases identical to TRBD2. Germline lookup yields CDR1 DFQATT and CDR2 SNEGSKA (reference sequence). V lost 6 bases and J lost 4; bases outside the gene matches: 3. The CDR3 extends over 13 amino acids. The DNA of the CDR3 is TGCAGTGCCCGGACTAGCGTCACCGGGGAGCTGTTTTTT. This codes for CSARTSVTGELFF.

This clonotype has ten or more counts. The CDR3 coding sequence is TGCGCCAGCAGCCTCTCCCCGGATAGAGGGAGCACAGATACGCAGTATTTT. Amino acid sequence: CASSLSPDRGSTDTQYF. The rearrangement joins TRBV5-1 to TRBJ2-3, with TRBD2 as a possible D gene (5 bases). Between the trimmed V and J ends, which lost 4 bases and 0 bases, there was a span of 18 bases. The CDR3 consists of 17 residues. Germline V gene sequence: CDR1 SGHRS, CDR2 YFSETQ.

The chain joins TRBV11-2 to TRBJ2-5, with D perhaps matching TRBD2 (6 bases). There are 18 residues in the CDR3. CDR1 and CDR2 (germline): SGHAT, FQNNGV. V lost 5 bases and J lost 5, with 27 bases in between. CDR3 in DNA: TGTGCCAGCAGCCCCGCGGGGTTGGCGGGACTGATTAAGGAGACCCAGTACTTC. Its protein product is CASSPAGLAGLIKETQYF.